These T cell receptor beta chains were read from a single sample in a study of CD8 T cells in Susac syndrome. TCRdb reprocessed the immunoSEQ multiplex PCR reads via MiXCR and lists one record per CDR3 protein. The sample records tens of thousands of distinct CDR3 sequences, about 93% being singletons. Sequenced material: CD8+ T cells from PBMCs. The receptors stem from a human donor with Susac syndrome. The CDR3 runs from the conserved cysteine through the conserved F or W. D genes are given only for firm matches. Only some rows state a clone size, as once, few, many or a class for expanded clones.

j_call clone_size d_call v_call cdr3_aa cdr3_nt
TRBJ2-3 once NA TRBV20-1 CSAKSFTDTQYF TGCAGTGCTAAATCGTTCACAGATACGCAGTATTTT
TRBJ2-1 once TRBD2 TRBV30 CAWRSASGSNEQFF TGTGCCTGGAGATCTGCTAGCGGGAGTAATGAGCAGTTCTTC
TRBJ1-5 NA NA TRBV7-2 CASSADGVYSNQPQHF TGTGCCAGCAGCGCAGACGGAGTCTATAGCAATCAGCCCCAGCATTTT
TRBJ2-1 NA NA TRBV28 CASSLFRAEQFF TGTGCCAGCAGTTTGTTTCGGGCTGAGCAGTTCTTC
TRBJ2-3 once NA TRBV5-6 CASSHGGPLRTDTQYF TGTGCCAGCAGCCATGGGGGCCCACTACGCACAGATACGCAGTATTTT
TRBJ1-1 NA NA TRBV7-9 CASSLGLGTEAFF TGTGCCAGCAGCTTGGGGTTAGGGACTGAAGCTTTCTTT
TRBJ1-2 NA NA TRBV4-2 CASSQEGRSRIYGYTF TGTGCCAGCAGCCAAGAGGGTAGGTCCAGGATCTATGGCTACACCTTC
TRBJ2-3 NA NA TRBV5-4 CASSLNGWTDTQYF TGTGCCAGCAGCTTGAACGGGTGGACAGATACGCAGTATTTT
TRBJ2-1 once NA TRBV6-2/TRBV6-3 CASRGQINEQFF TGTGCCAGCAGAGGACAGATCAATGAGCAGTTCTTC
TRBJ2-3 NA NA TRBV7-9 CASSLSRGVETDTQYF TGTGCCAGCAGCTTATCCCGCGGAGTTGAGACAGATACGCAGTATTTT
TRBJ2-5 NA TRBD1 TRBV11-1 CASSSNSDREETQYF TGTGCCAGCAGCTCGAACAGTGACAGGGAAGAGACCCAGTACTTC
TRBJ2-1 once NA TRBV12-3/TRBV12-4 CASSSRDEQFF TGTGCCAGCAGTTCCCGGGATGAGCAGTTCTTC
TRBJ1-1 NA NA TRBV4-1 CASSLNSEAFF TGCGCCAGCAGCCTGAACAGTGAAGCTTTCTTT
TRBJ2-5 NA TRBD2 TRBV20-1 CSARLAGAQETQYF TGCAGTGCTAGACTAGCGGGGGCCCAAGAGACCCAGTACTTC
TRBJ1-2 NA NA TRBV15 CATSTTARGLYTF TGTGCCACCAGCACAACGGCCCGGGGACTCTACACCTTC
TRBJ2-7 NA TRBD2 TRBV7-6 CASSPLTSGAYEQYF TGTGCCAGCAGCCCATTGACTAGCGGGGCCTACGAGCAGTACTTC
TRBJ1-5 NA NA TRBV20-1 CSARDSLAQPQHF TGCAGTGCTAGAGACAGTTTGGCCCAGCCCCAGCATTTT
TRBJ2-1 NA TRBD2 TRBV7-8 CASSHPGASGGSYNEQFF TGTGCCAGCAGCCACCCCGGGGCTAGCGGGGGGTCCTACAATGAGCAGTTCTTC
TRBJ2-5 NA TRBD2 TRBV12-3/TRBV12-4 CASSPLTSGRIEETQYF TGTGCCAGCAGCCCACTGACTAGCGGGAGGATAGAAGAGACCCAGTACTTC
TRBJ2-1 NA TRBD2 TRBV4-1 CASSQVPGSGTSAYNEQFF TGCGCCAGCAGCCAAGTCCCAGGGTCCGGGACTAGTGCCTACAATGAGCAGTTCTTC
TRBJ1-1 NA TRBD1 TRBV7-9 CASSRGQMNTEAFF TGTGCCAGCAGCCGGGGACAGATGAACACTGAAGCTTTCTTT
TRBJ2-2 NA TRBD1 TRBV27 CASSPTSTGLITGELFF TGTGCCAGCAGTCCGACTTCGACAGGGTTGATCACCGGGGAGCTGTTTTTT
TRBJ2-1 once TRBD2 TRBV11-2 CASSLILAGTHEQFF TGTGCCAGCAGCTTAATACTAGCGGGAACCCATGAGCAGTTCTTC
TRBJ2-7 NA NA TRBV27 CASSFEGGQTYKQYF TGTGCCAGCAGTTTTGAGGGCGGACAGACCTACAAGCAGTACTTC
TRBJ2-5 once NA TRBV20-1 CSARSYGAPNQETQYF TGCAGTGCTAGGAGCTACGGGGCTCCCAATCAAGAGACCCAGTACTTC
TRBJ2-3 NA TRBD2 TRBV19 CASSPYSSGGTDTQYF TGTGCCAGTAGTCCCTACAGTAGCGGGGGCACAGATACGCAGTATTTT
TRBJ2-2 NA NA TRBV20-1 CSARETGSLTGELFF TGCAGTGCTAGAGAAACAGGGAGTCTCACCGGGGAGCTGTTTTTT
TRBJ1-1 once NA TRBV3-1 CASSQATEAFF TGTGCCAGCAGCCAAGCAACTGAAGCTTTCTTT
TRBJ2-7 NA NA TRBV4-3 CASSQEVEREQYF TGCGCCAGCAGCCAAGAGGTGGAGCGGGAGCAGTACTTC
TRBJ2-3 NA TRBD2 TRBV20-1 CSARPSGTSGRADTQYF TGCAGTGCTAGGCCCTCCGGGACTAGCGGGAGGGCAGATACGCAGTATTTT
TRBJ2-1 NA NA TRBV4-1 CASSQDRWNEQFF TGCGCCAGCAGCCAAGATCGATGGAATGAGCAGTTCTTC
TRBJ2-1 NA NA TRBV15 CATSTRPGPRAVNEQFF TGTGCCACCAGCACTCGGCCCGGCCCAAGGGCGGTAAATGAGCAGTTCTTC
TRBJ1-3 NA TRBD1 TRBV6-6 CASSETGQYGNTIYF TGTGCCAGCAGTGAGACAGGGCAGTATGGAAACACCATATATTTT
TRBJ2-4 NA NA TRBV24-1 CATSDFTGIVAKNIQYF TGTGCCACCAGTGATTTCACAGGCATAGTAGCCAAAAACATTCAGTACTTC
TRBJ2-7 NA NA TRBV28 CASSFYYEQYF TGTGCCAGCAGTTTCTACTACGAGCAGTACTTC
TRBJ2-2 NA TRBD2 TRBV20-1 CSARTAGEETGELFF TGCAGTGCTAGAACCGCGGGAGAGGAGACCGGGGAGCTGTTTTTT
TRBJ2-7 NA TRBD2 TRBV6-5 CASSPRAGGPGEQYF TGTGCCAGCAGTCCCCGAGCGGGAGGGCCGGGAGAGCAGTACTTC
TRBJ2-5 NA NA TRBV7-6 CASSFRTEETQYF TGTGCCAGCAGCTTCCGGACGGAAGAGACCCAGTACTTC
TRBJ2-7 NA TRBD2 TRBV15 CATSEGLAETYEQYF TGTGCCACCAGCGAGGGACTAGCGGAAACCTACGAGCAGTACTTC
TRBJ1-6 NA NA TRBV2 CASSYRGVSPLHF TGTGCCAGCAGCTACCGGGGGGTCTCACCCCTCCACTTT